A selection of T cell receptor beta chains follows, all from one sample in a study of Tregs in tolerant kidney transplant recipients. TCRdb's table, derived via immunoSEQ multiplex PCR, lists solely in-frame clones and lacks some. Among over 50,000 clones listed, 75% to 90% were seen once. The sequenced sample was Tregs from blood, obtained before the transplant. These receptor sequences come from a human donor who received a combined kidney and bone marrow transplant. Each CDR3 is given with its conserved first and last residue. Each record gives: D gene, J gene, clone size, V gene, CDR3 DNA, CDR3 protein. D genes are given only for firm matches. Size values are once, few and many counts, or a class for expanded clones, and some rows have none.

TRBD1,TRBJ2-1,.,TRBV14,TGTGCCAGCAGCCAAAGCCAGGGGGCCTTCTACAATGAGCAGTTCTTC,CASSQSQGAFYNEQFF
.,TRBJ1-1,.,TRBV7-2,TGTGCCAGCAGCTTAGACGTCTCCAGGAGCACTGAAGCTTTCTTT,CASSLDVSRSTEAFF
.,TRBJ1-5,once,TRBV28,TGTGCCAGCAGTTTACCCCCCCTAGAGCCCCAGCATTTT,CASSLPPLEPQHF
TRBD1,TRBJ1-3,.,TRBV9,TGTGCCAGCAGCGGCCCTCGACAGGGGGGGCCTGGAAACACCATATATTTT,CASSGPRQGGPGNTIYF
.,TRBJ1-5,once,TRBV6-1,TGTGCCAGCAGTGAGGGGCCGTTCAATCAGCCCCAGCATTTT,CASSEGPFNQPQHF
.,TRBJ2-7,.,TRBV5-1,TGCGCCAGCAGCCCCGATGGGGGGAGAGCCTACGAGCAGTACTTC,CASSPDGGRAYEQYF
.,TRBJ2-3,.,TRBV9,TGTGCCAGCAGCGGTGGGAGGGGGACAGATACGCAGTATTTT,CASSGGRGTDTQYF
.,TRBJ1-2,.,TRBV10-3,TGTGCCATCACTGAGACCGGGCGGCACTATGGCTACACCTTC,CAITETGRHYGYTF
.,TRBJ1-2,.,TRBV7-2,TGTGCCAGCAGCTTCGATGGACAGTATGGCTACACCTTC,CASSFDGQYGYTF
.,TRBJ1-2,.,TRBV7-2,TGTGCCAGCAGCTTAGTTGTCGGGACGAGAGCTAACTATGGCTACACCTTC,CASSLVVGTRANYGYTF
.,TRBJ1-2,.,TRBV28,TGTGCCAGCAGTTCCAATGACAGGTCCTATGGCTACACCTTC,CASSSNDRSYGYTF
.,TRBJ2-5,.,TRBV5-1,TGCGCCAGCAGCTGGGATCTAGTTGGGGAGACCCAGTACTTC,CASSWDLVGETQYF
TRBD2,TRBJ2-2,.,TRBV4-1,TGCGCCAGCAGCCAAGAGAGCCTAGCGGGAGTTGGGACCGGGGAGCTGTTTTTT,CASSQESLAGVGTGELFF
.,TRBJ2-7,.,TRBV11-2,TGTGCCAGCAGCTTAGATGGGCGACAACTAAACGAGCAGTACTTC,CASSLDGRQLNEQYF
.,TRBJ2-4,.,TRBV6-6,TGTGCCAGCAGTTTCCAGACAGGTGGACTGATTCAGTACTTC,CASSFQTGGLIQYF
TRBD2,TRBJ2-2,.,TRBV5-1,TGCGCCAGCAGCTTGAGCGGGGTTAACACCGGGGAGCTGTTTTTT,CASSLSGVNTGELFF
TRBD1,TRBJ1-6,once,TRBV6-5,TGTGCCAGCAGTTACGGGACAGGGAATTCACCCCTCCACTTT,CASSYGTGNSPLHF
TRBD1,TRBJ1-2,.,TRBV5-4,TGTGCCAGCAGTCCGTTTGGAACAGGGGGCGTCGGAGGCTACACCTTC,CASSPFGTGGVGGYTF
.,TRBJ1-2,medium-sized,TRBV9,TGTGCCAGCAGCGTAGATGCGGAGAACTATGGCTACACCTTC,CASSVDAENYGYTF
.,TRBJ1-1,few,TRBV18,TGTGCCAGCTCACCAATTTCAGGGGTTGGAGCTTTCTTT,CASSPISGVGAFF
.,TRBJ2-2,.,TRBV5-1,TGCGCCAGCAGCCCGAGGACGGGGAACACCGGGGAGCTGTTTTTT,CASSPRTGNTGELFF
.,TRBJ1-3,.,TRBV5-5,TGTGCCAGCAGCTTGGTGTCACACTCTGGAAACACCATATATTTT,CASSLVSHSGNTIYF
TRBD2,TRBJ2-3,.,TRBV11-1,TGTGCCAGCGCAGCGGGGGGGCCCACAGATACGCAGTATTTT,CASAAGGPTDTQYF
.,TRBJ2-1,.,TRBV27,TGTGCCAGCAGTTCCTGGACAGCATACAATGAGCAGTTCTTC,CASSSWTAYNEQFF
TRBD1,TRBJ2-2,few,TRBV5-1,TGCGCCAGCAGCCCACGGACAGGGGGGAACACCGGGGAGCTGTTTTTT,CASSPRTGGNTGELFF
.,TRBJ2-5,.,TRBV11-2,TGTGCCAGCAGCCCAGGGGTGGCAGCCGTGGAGACCCAGTACTTC,CASSPGVAAVETQYF
.,TRBJ2-7,.,TRBV10-3,TGTGCCATCAGTGCAAAGACGGAGGCCTACGAGCAGTACTTC,CAISAKTEAYEQYF
TRBD1,TRBJ1-4,.,TRBV19,TGTGCCAGTAGTTGGACAGGGGGCGCGGGAAGCGAAAAACTGTTTTTT,CASSWTGGAGSEKLFF
.,TRBJ1-3,.,TRBV27,TGTGCCAGCGGAGGTTCCTCTGGAAACACCATATATTTT,CASGGSSGNTIYF
TRBD1,TRBJ2-1,.,TRBV12-5,TGTGCTAGTGGTCTCCGGACAGGGAAATTTTCCTACAATGAGCAGTTCTTC,CASGLRTGKFSYNEQFF
.,TRBJ1-2,.,TRBV6-5,TGTGCCAGCAGTTACCAGGGGAACTATGGCTACACCTTC,CASSYQGNYGYTF
.,TRBJ1-2,.,TRBV10-3,TGTGCCATCAGCAGGGACGGGGACTATGGCTACACCTTC,CAISRDGDYGYTF
.,TRBJ1-1,.,TRBV5-5,TGTGCCAGCAGCTTATTACAGCGGATAGACACTGAAGCTTTCTTT,CASSLLQRIDTEAFF
TRBD2,TRBJ2-2,.,TRBV6-6,TGTGCCAGCAGTTACCCAAGCGGGGGTCACACCGGGGAGCTGTTTTTT,CASSYPSGGHTGELFF
TRBD1,TRBJ2-7,.,TRBV29-1,TGCAGCGTAGCTAGGGACAGAAACTACGAGCAGTACTTC,CSVARDRNYEQYF
.,TRBJ1-4,.,TRBV15,TGTGCCACCAGCAGAGATCTCACGGCACGTAATGAAAAACTGTTTTTT,CATSRDLTARNEKLFF
.,TRBJ1-1,.,TRBV19,TGTGCCAGTAGTATTATTTGGGGTTCTGGATTCGGTACCACTGAAGCTTTCTTT,CASSIIWGSGFGTTEAFF